This entry lists 10 T cell receptor beta chains sequenced from one sample in a study of T cell responses to AZD1222 COVID-19 vaccine. Data came from immunoSEQ multiplex PCR; TCRdb stores just in-frame clones and leaves some out. The table has 110,000 to 150,000 clones, around 92% seen once. Sequencing was performed on peripheral blood, taken after recovery from COVID-19. The receptors were sampled from an adult who had recovered from COVID-19.

V is TRBV28 and J is TRBJ1-1; D uncertain. The V gene lost 6 bases and the J gene lost 3 bases, with 17 bases spanning the gap. The CDR3 is 15 residues long. The germline V gene has CDR1 MDHEN and CDR2 SYDVKM. In DNA form, the CDR3 reads TGTGCCAGCAGCACCATCCAGGCAATCTACACTGAAGCTTTCTTT. It yields the protein CASSTIQAIYTEAFF.

The chain links TRBV5-1 to TRBJ2-1; 10 bases are a match to TRBD2. This CDR3 is 15 amino acids long. Germline CDR1 SGHRS, CDR2 YFSETQ. Unmatched junction bases numbered 6, after V lost 2 bases and J lost 7 bases. CDR3 bases: TGCGCCAGCAGCTTTTCTAGCGGGAGACCGAATGAGCAGTTCTTC. It specifies CASSFSSGRPNEQFF. The whole variable domain, filled in from reference TRBV5-1 and TRBJ2-1, reads KAGVTQTPRYLIKTRGQQVTLSCSPISGHRSVSWYQQTPGQGLQFLFEYFSETQRNKGNFPGRFSGRQFSNSRSEMNVSTLELGDSALYLCASSFSSGRPNEQFFGPGTRLTVL.

The J gene is TRBJ2-2, the V gene TRBV30; tentative D call: TRBD2 (7 bases). The CDR3 length is 14 residues. The V gene's germline CDR1 is GTSNPN and CDR2 SVGIG (reference sequence). V lost 4 bases to trimming and J lost 4 bases, with 13 bases between them. CDR3 residues: CAWKGEGSTGELFF. In DNA form, the CDR3 reads TGTGCCTGGAAGGGGGAGGGATCCACCGGGGAGCTGTTTTTT.

This clone showed up just once. The J gene is TRBJ2-5, the V gene TRBV28, with no clear D. This CDR3 contains 13 residues. V was clipped by 2 bases and J by 3 bases, with 7 bases between them. The germline V gene has CDR1 MDHEN and CDR2 SYDVKM. The CDR3 region has the DNA TGTGCCAGCAGTTTAGACCAGGAAGAGACCCAGTACTTC. Its protein product is CASSLDQEETQYF.

The chain couples TRBV30 to TRBJ2-7; 8 bases match TRBD1. This CDR3 region has 13 residues. Germline trimming cut 3 bases from V and 5 bases from J; bases unmatched to any gene: 6. Germline CDR1 GTSNPN, CDR2 SVGIG (reference sequence). Here the CDR3 reads CAWSTTGVHEQYF. The CDR3 DNA reads TGTGCCTGGAGCACGACAGGGGTCCACGAGCAGTACTTC.

The chain links TRBV30 to TRBJ2-7; 7 nucleotides align to TRBD2. The CDR3 is 20 amino acids. Per the germline V gene, CDR1 is GTSNPN and CDR2 is SVGIG (reference sequence). V trimming: 4 bases; J trimming: 0 bases; junction bases outside the gene matches: 24. The CDR3 protein is CAWKSRTGTGGSPNSYEQYF. DNA of the CDR3: TGTGCCTGGAAATCTCGGACGGGGACCGGCGGGAGCCCTAACTCCTACGAGCAGTACTTC.

The chain has TRBV3-1 (or the pseudogene TRBV3-2) and TRBJ2-1; possibly TRBD1 or TRBD2 for D (7 bases each). V lost 7 bases and J 3 bases, leaving 16 bases between the germline ends. From germline, CDR1 is LGHDT and CDR2 YNNKEL (reference sequence). The CDR3 contains 15 residues. The CDR3 is CASTQGGVYYNEQFF. Here the CDR3 DNA reads TGTGCCAGCACCCAGGGGGGGGTCTACTACAATGAGCAGTTCTTC.

The rearrangement uses TRBV18 and TRBJ2-5; 7 positions agree with TRBD1. With 3 bases clipped from V and 0 bases from J, the junction kept 7 bases outside the gene matches. This CDR3 region has 16 residues. Germline V lookup: CDR1 KGHSH, CDR2 LQKENI. The CDR3 reads CASSPGADRYQETQYF. The CDR3 coding sequence is TGTGCCAGCTCACCCGGTGCGGACAGGTACCAAGAGACCCAGTACTTC.

The V and J genes are TRBV28 and TRBJ2-3; a possible D gene is TRBD1 (5 bases). The CDR3 spans 17 residues. Germline CDR1 and CDR2: MDHEN and SYDVKM. Trimming took 5 bases from V and 1 from J, leaving 19 bases between them. DNA for the CDR3: TGTGCCAGCAGTCCCAGACAGCTTAAACCCGGCACAGATACGCAGTATTTT. Translating gives CASSPRQLKPGTDTQYF.

This chain joins TRBV19 and TRBJ2-7, with 8 bases that match TRBD2. The CDR3 spans 14 residues. With V trimmed by 3 bases and J by 4 bases, 5 bases remained unmatched. CDR1 is LNHDA and CDR2 is SQIVND in the germline V gene (reference sequence). The CDR3 bases are TGTGCCAGTAGTATGGCTAGCGGGTCTTACGAGCAGTACTTC. This gives the protein CASSMASGSYEQYF.